This T cell receptor (beta chain) was found in a study of blood T cells in healthy people across ages. Study conclusions and caveats: When one million T cells were used, diversity estimates were thought to be underestimates.

V lost 3 bases and J lost 3, with 5 bases in between. Looked up from germline, CDR1 is DFQATT and CDR2 is SNEGSKA (reference sequence). CDR3 length equals 11 residues. PCR was performed a second time for about 7 to 11 cycles using a sample-barcoded 5' primer and a J-beta primer mix. TCRdb called the 5' RACE reads again in MiXCR, with one record for every CDR3 protein. The table records 1.8 million or so distinct CDR3 sequences, 30% to 40% of them present only once. Turning to this clonotype: Its antigen remains unidentified.

This chain joins TRBV20-1 and TRBJ1-2; D not resolved. This TCR came from a human donor in good health. Sequencing was carried out using blood. The CDR3 here is CSASPDYGYTF. The CDR3 nucleotides are TGCAGTGCTAGCCCGGACTATGGCTACACCTTC.